This entry lists 29 T cell receptor beta chains sequenced from one sample in a study of OX40 agonist ivuxolimab in advanced cancers. Library generation was performed with the immunoSEQ multiplex PCR assay. The source is immuneACCESS, and TCRdb retained only in-frame sequences with V and J called. Part of the clones is not carried over; for the studies checked, unresolved V genes explain less than half of this, and the remainder is unexplained. A total of roughly 34,000 clones appear in this sample, about 92% of them only once. 35% to 45% of the sample rests with the top ten. The specimen was CD4+ or CD8+ T cells sorted from blood, collected in a trial of the OX40 agonist ivuxolimab. The origin of the receptors is an adult with an advanced solid tumor such as melanoma, head and neck, liver or kidney cancer.

Only a few counts were recorded for this clone. The chain carries TRBV5-1 and TRBJ2-7; D perhaps matches TRBD1 (5 bases). The length of the CDR3 is 16 residues. Trimming removed 0 bases at V and 2 bases at J, with 15 bases between. CDR1 and CDR2 (germline): SGHRS, YFSETQ. For the CDR3, the DNA is TGCGCCAGCAGCTTGGAGGGGCAGGCCGCGGCCTACGAGCAGTACTTC. Residues: CASSLEGQAAAYEQYF.

The rearrangement joins TRBV5-6 to TRBJ2-5; 12 positions match TRBD1. Germline assignment: CDR1 SGHDT and CDR2 YYEEEE. There are 16 residues in the CDR3. Unmatched junction bases numbered 8, after V lost 4 bases and J lost 4 bases. The CDR3 is CASSLGTGGAGETQYF. The CDR3 DNA is TGTGCCAGCAGCCTGGGGACAGGGGGCGCAGGAGAGACCCAGTACTTC.

The V call is TRBV11-2, the J call TRBJ2-7; TRBD1 matches 9 bases. This CDR3 is built from 14 residues. The germline CDR1 and CDR2 sequences are SGHAT and FQNNGV. The ends lost 4 bases at V and 4 bases at J; junction bases unmatched: 5. This chain's CDR3 is CASSWGQGQYEQYF. Here the CDR3 DNA reads TGTGCCAGCAGCTGGGGACAGGGACAATACGAGCAGTACTTC. The whole variable domain, filled in from reference TRBV11-2 and TRBJ2-7, reads EAGVAQSPRYKIIEKRQSVAFWCNPISGHATLYWYQQILGQGPKLLIQFQNNGVVDDSQLPKDRFSAERLKGVDSTLKIQPAKLEDSAVYLCASSWGQGQYEQYFGPGTRLTVT.

As to this clone: The junction departs from the called germline gene at one end, perhaps through a read error. The chain joins TRBV29-1 to TRBJ1-2; the D is unclear. The CDR3 has 10 amino acids. Germline CDR1 is SQVTM and CDR2 is ANQGSEA. The DNA for the CDR3 is TGCGGCGTTGGGGTCTATGGCTACACCTTC. It specifies CGVGVYGYTF.

The chain links TRBV15 to TRBJ2-1; D gene unclear. V dropped 1 base and J dropped 7 bases, with 11 bases sitting between them. Germline V gene lookup returns CDR1 LNHNV and CDR2 YYDKDF (reference sequence). The CDR3 spans 14 residues. The CDR3 DNA follows: TGTGCCACCAGCAGAGTTTTGGGGTCGAATGAGCAGTTCTTC. This encodes CATSRVLGSNEQFF. Variable domain in full (rest from reference TRBV15 and TRBJ2-1): DAMVIQNPRYQVTQFGKPVTLSCSQTLNHNVMYWYQQKSSQAPKLLFHYYDKDFNNEADTPDNFQSRRPNTSFCFLDIRSPGLGDTAMYLCATSRVLGSNEQFFGPGTRLTVL.

The chain combines TRBV7-9 with TRBJ2-7; no definite D call. The CDR3 is made up of 13 amino acids. Germline lookup yields CDR1 SEHNR and CDR2 FQNEAQ (reference sequence). V lost 5 bases to trimming and J lost 1 base, with 9 bases between them. CDR3 sequence: CASSPTWSYEQYF. The CDR3, as DNA: TGTGCCAGCAGCCCGACTTGGTCCTACGAGCAGTACTTC.

This clone was observed a few times. The J gene is TRBJ1-3, the V gene TRBV4-1; 9 positions agree with TRBD1. The CDR3 consists of 18 residues. V lost 5 bases, J lost 0 bases, and 11 bases stayed unmatched. Looked up from germline, CDR1 is MGHRA and CDR2 is YSYEKL. CDR3 bases: TGCGCCAGCAGCAACCGGGACAGGGTGTTGGTCTCTGGAAACACCATATATTTT. Its protein is CASSNRDRVLVSGNTIYF.

The chain has TRBV6-1 and TRBJ1-5, with 7 bases lining up with TRBD1. The V gene's germline CDR1 is MNHNS and CDR2 SASEGT. V lost 4 bases, J lost 0 bases, and 9 bases stayed unmatched. This CDR3 is built from 17 residues. In DNA form, the CDR3 reads TGTGCCAGCAGTGGGCTGACAGGGAGGAATAGCAATCAGCCCCAGCATTTT. Protein: CASSGLTGRNSNQPQHF.

The CDR3 nucleotides read TGTGCCAGCAGTCGGGGGGGCTTCGAGTACGAGCAGTACTTC. Its protein product is CASSRGGFEYEQYF. The rearrangement uses TRBV28 and TRBJ2-7, with 8 bases identical to TRBD2. Trimming took 5 bases from V and 4 from J; bases not matched to a gene: 7. The CDR3 covers 14 residues. Germline V lookup: CDR1 MDHEN, CDR2 SYDVKM.

The chain has TRBV29-1 and TRBJ1-3; D unclear. Germline CDR1 and CDR2: SQVTM and ANQGSEA. V was shortened by 5 bases and J by 4 bases, with 9 bases between the two germline ends. The CDR3 covers 12 residues. The CDR3 protein is CSVQLQGNTIYF. The CDR3 DNA reads as TGCAGCGTTCAGCTTCAGGGAAACACCATATATTTT.

The chain is built from TRBV15 and TRBJ2-3; no definite D call. This CDR3 has 14 residues. With 8 bases removed from V and 7 bases from J, the gap between germline ends came to 19 bases. Germline V CDR1 and CDR2: LNHNV, YYDKDF (reference sequence). The CDR3 DNA follows: TGTGCCACCGCGCCCAGCACACCTATGAATACGCAGTATTTT. It codes for CATAPSTPMNTQYF.

In nucleotides, the CDR3 is TGTGCCAGCAGTGTTCGACAGGGGGCCGAGCAGTACTTC. This translates into CASSVRQGAEQYF. The rearrangement joins TRBV6-1 to TRBJ2-7, with TRBD1 identical over 10 bases. The CDR3 runs to 13 residues. In germline, CDR1 is MNHNS, CDR2 SASEGT. Unmatched junction bases numbered 3, after V lost 4 bases and J lost 6 bases.

V is TRBV19 and J is TRBJ2-7, with 7 bases identical to TRBD1. Germline trimming cut 7 bases from V and 3 bases from J; bases unmatched to any gene: 9. The CDR3 consists of 14 residues. CDR1 and CDR2 (germline): LNHDA, SQIVND (reference sequence). CDR3 loop: CASKTGEGDYEQYF. The CDR3 DNA follows: TGTGCCAGTAAAACAGGGGAAGGGGACTACGAGCAGTACTTC.

The chain has TRBV7-9 and TRBJ2-7, with 11 bases matching TRBD2. Losses at the gene ends were 6 bases for V and 7 bases for J; bases not matched to a gene: 11. Germline assignment: CDR1 SEHNR and CDR2 FQNEAQ (reference sequence). The CDR3 covers 15 residues. The CDR3 here is CASSQLAGVSREQYF. The CDR3 nucleotides are TGTGCCAGCAGTCAACTAGCGGGAGTTTCTAGAGAGCAGTACTTC.

The gene calls are TRBV5-4 and TRBJ1-1; D possibly corresponds to TRBD1 (6 bases). V lost 5 bases and J 4 bases, leaving 15 bases between the germline ends. Germline V gene sequence: CDR1 SGHNT, CDR2 YYREEE (reference sequence). The CDR3 is 14 amino acids. The CDR3 bases are TGTGCCAGCAGGCCCGGCGGGGGGCCCACTGAAGCTTTCTTT. It is translated as CASRPGGGPTEAFF. Using reference TRBV5-4 and TRBJ1-1 for the parts outside the CDR3, the full variable domain is ETGVTQSPTHLIKTRGQQVTLRCSSQSGHNTVSWYQQALGQGPQFIFQYYREEENGRGNFPPRFSGLQFPNYSSELNVNALELDDSALYLCASRPGGGPTEAFFGQGTRLTVV.

The chain combines TRBV28 with TRBJ1-1; D is unclear. The CDR3 extends over 14 amino acids. Germline V gene data show CDR1 as MDHEN and CDR2 as SYDVKM. V shed 3 bases and J shed 3 bases, with 11 bases lying between them. CDR3 DNA sequence: TGTGCCAGCAGTTTCGCGGGGAGTGACACTGAAGCTTTCTTT. Translating gives CASSFAGSDTEAFF.

The J gene is TRBJ2-7, the V gene TRBV5-4; tentative D call: TRBD2 (6 bases). In germline, CDR1 is SGHNT, CDR2 YYREEE (reference sequence). CDR3 length: 14 residues. Trimming shortened V by 0 bases and J by 3 bases, and 10 bases separated the two germline ends. CDR3 in DNA: TGTGCCAGCAGCTTGGGCCTAGCGCGCTACGAGCAGTACTTC. The encoded protein is CASSLGLARYEQYF.

This clone was detected once. The chain combines TRBV7-8 with TRBJ1-1; D is undetermined. Germline V lookup: CDR1 SGHVS, CDR2 FQNEAQ. V lost 1 base to trimming and J lost 3 bases, with 12 bases between them. This CDR3 region has 15 residues. CDR3 DNA: TGTGCCAGCAGCTTAGTATTCGTAAAGGACACTGAAGCTTTCTTT. It encodes CASSLVFVKDTEAFF.

The chain combines TRBV5-6 with TRBJ2-7; D is undetermined. Trimming shortened V by 3 bases and J by 0 bases, and 4 bases separated the two germline ends. Per germline, CDR1 SGHDT and CDR2 YYEEEE. The CDR3 extends over 12 amino acids. CDR3: CASSWSSYEQYF. The CDR3 nucleotides are TGTGCCAGCAGCTGGAGCTCCTACGAGCAGTACTTC.

The rearrangement links TRBV5-8 to TRBJ2-6; tentative D call: TRBD1 (6 bases). CDR3 length equals 14 residues. CDR1 and CDR2 from the germline V gene are SGHTS and YDEGEE. V was shortened by 6 bases and J by 2 bases, with 9 bases between the two germline ends. The CDR3: CASKHRAGANVLTF. The CDR3 DNA reads as TGTGCCAGCAAACACAGGGCTGGGGCCAACGTCCTGACTTTC.

CDR3 sequence: CATTDAFF. The DNA of the CDR3 is TGTGCAACGACCGACGCTTTCTTT. This rearrangement joins TRBV6-1 to TRBJ1-1; no clear D gene. Germline V gene data show CDR1 as MNHNS and CDR2 as SASEGT. The CDR3 is 8 residues long.

The count of this clone is one. This sequence joins TRBV4-2 and TRBJ1-3; D gene unclear. The CDR3 sequence is 14 residues long. CDR1 is LGHNA and CDR2 is YNFKEQ in the germline V gene. Trimming took 0 bases from V and 4 from J, leaving 7 bases between them. CDR3 in amino acids: CASSQDWAGNTIYF. The CDR3 DNA sequence: TGTGCCAGCAGCCAAGACTGGGCAGGAAACACCATATATTTT.

Written as DNA, the CDR3 is TGTGCCTGGACGTTGAGGGTTCCGAACACTGAAGCTTTCTTT. Translating gives CAWTLRVPNTEAFF. V is TRBV30 and J is TRBJ1-1; D is ambiguous. This CDR3 has 14 residues. Between the trimmed V and J ends, which lost 4 bases and 1 base, there was a span of 13 bases. CDR1 and CDR2 (germline): GTSNPN, SVGIG (reference sequence). Together with reference TRBV30 and TRBJ1-1, the CDR3 gives the full variable domain: SQTIHQWPATLVQPVGSPLSLECTVEGTSNPNLYWYRQAAGRGLQLLFYSVGIGQISSEVPQNLSASRPQDRQFILSSKKLLLSDSGFYLCAWTLRVPNTEAFFGQGTRLTVV.

The chain employs TRBV7-6 and TRBJ2-2; D perhaps matches TRBD2 (6 bases). The CDR3 loop spans 17 amino acids. V was shortened by 1 base and J by 3 bases, with 15 bases between the two germline ends. Germline V lookup: CDR1 SGHVS, CDR2 FNYEAQ. In DNA, the CDR3 is TGTGCCAGCAGCTTAGTGTCTCAGGGACTGGACACCGGGGAGCTGTTTTTT. This encodes CASSLVSQGLDTGELFF.

This sequence joins TRBV28 and TRBJ2-1, with D possibly being TRBD1 (6 bases). Germline V gene lookup returns CDR1 MDHEN and CDR2 SYDVKM. The CDR3 totals 15 residues. V was cut by 7 bases and J by 1 base, with 14 bases left in between. The CDR3 DNA follows: TGTGCCAGCACCGCGGTAGGGGGATCCTACAATGAGCAGTTCTTC. Its protein is CASTAVGGSYNEQFF.

The chain uses TRBV19 and TRBJ2-7; unclear D gene. CDR1 and CDR2 from the germline V gene are LNHDA and SQIVND (reference sequence). The ends were cut back, 9 bases at V and 4 bases at J, with 19 bases in the middle. The CDR3 extends over 14 amino acids. CDR3 bases: TGTGCCAGCAATGACGTAACTACACCGTACGAGCAGTACTTC. Translated: CASNDVTTPYEQYF.

The chain couples TRBV27 to TRBJ1-1; D call uncertain. The germline V and J ends were trimmed by 1 base and 5 bases, with 11 bases remaining between them. Per the germline V gene, CDR1 is MNHEY and CDR2 is SMNVEV (reference sequence). The CDR3 is made up of 14 amino acids. CDR3 bases: TGTGCCAGCAGTTTATTTTGGGGTAGAACTGAAGCTTTCTTT. Translation gives CASSLFWGRTEAFF.

The chain combines TRBV11-2 with TRBJ2-7; 11 nucleotides align to TRBD2. Germline CDR1 SGHAT, CDR2 FQNNGV. After removal of 3 bases from V and 4 bases from J, the junction contained 5 bases not matched to a gene. This CDR3 contains 15 residues. The CDR3: CASSLLAGGLYEQYF. CDR3 coding DNA: TGTGCCAGCAGCTTGTTAGCGGGGGGGCTGTACGAGCAGTACTTC.

The chain uses TRBV18 and TRBJ1-1; D remains ambiguous. This CDR3 has 11 residues. V lost 6 bases and J 8 bases, leaving 10 bases between the germline ends. CDR1 is KGHSH and CDR2 is LQKENI in the germline V gene. The CDR3 spells CASSPGMEAFF. As DNA, the CDR3 is TGTGCCAGCTCCCCGGGGATGGAAGCTTTCTTT.